This TCR beta chain was sequenced during a study of T cells in Graves' hyperthyroidism and ophthalmopathy (dated by TCRdb to about 2019). Describing the broader study: Peripheral blood samples were taken at the time of initial diagnosis, prior to any treatment. To identify TCR V-J signatures that set the groups apart, the researchers used a discovery cohort of about a hundred patients, made up of approximately 43 with Graves' ophthalmopathy and 57 with stable Graves' hyperthyroidism. An independent validation cohort of around 19 hyperthyroidism patients and about 16 patients who later progressed to ophthalmopathy tested prospective prediction of ophthalmopathy. The roughly 91 discovery patients were randomly divided into training and test sets at a 7:3 ratio. In addition, the study compared T-cell repertoires in thyroid tissue and in blood from several Graves' hyperthyroidism patients. After sampling, hyperthyroidism patients received methimazole starting at 30 mg daily, and ophthalmopathy patients received high-dose intravenous methylprednisolone. TCR Vbeta CDR3 sequencing of roughly 140 peripheral blood samples (43 ophthalmopathy, over 70 hyperthyroidism and roughly 17 progressor patients) is reported in the paper.

With respect to this clonotype: This receptor's antigen is unknown. A much larger clone sits a single nucleotide away, making a read error possible.

Graves' hyperthyroidism was defined as stable when no progression to ophthalmopathy occurred over 18 months of follow-up. Hyperthyroidism patients were newly diagnosed, had a disease duration of under 2 months, and were aged 18 to 65 years. Exclusion was applied to patients with uncontrolled infections, other autoimmune diseases, pregnancy or lactation. Diagnoses were based on clinical symptoms, serum thyroxine and TRAb, thyroid ultrasound and orbital computed tomography. PBMCs were separated from roughly 10 ml of fresh peripheral blood using Ficoll-Paque density gradient centrifugation. Total RNA was extracted with Trizol reagent, and quality was checked on an Agilent 2100 Bioanalyzer. From the cysteine up to the phenylalanine, the CDR3 has a length of 14 residues. The CDR3 DNA has 42 bases and is translated from base 1. CDR1 and CDR2 (LGHDT, YNNKEL) derive from the germline V gene (reference sequence). V drops 2 bases and J drops 6 bases, leaving 14 bases in between.

General study outcomes and caveats: A 13 V-J signature model separated ophthalmopathy from stable hyperthyroidism, with approximately 87% sensitivity and 81% to 82% specificity in cross-validation and 80%/75% in testing. Most expanded thyroid clonotypes (frequency above 0.001) were also detected in blood, a finding suggesting that blood repertoires may reflect thyroid immune responses. During validation, the model predicted progression to ophthalmopathy a median of about 6.5 months ahead of onset, with roughly 65% sensitivity and almost 75% specificity. No statistical method was used to set the sample size in advance, and investigators knew the group allocation.

The TCR beta CDR3 regions were amplified from the RNA transcripts. The first round of RT-PCR for the TCR CDR3 was performed with the HTBI primer set and the Qiagen OneStep RT-PCR kit. Libraries were constructed in a second round of multiplex PCR, after which size selection and purification were carried out. Paired-end sequencing of the libraries was performed with 100 bp reads on an Illumina HiSeq2000. Per the authors' processing: SOAPnuke was used to process the raw data, throwing out any read that contained adapters or uncalled bases, had a mean Phred below 15, or lacked an exact constant-primer or identifier match. High-quality paired reads were merged with COPE v1.2.5, and unique nucleotide sequences were defined as clonotypes. MiTCR v1.1 was used to align clonotypes to the IMGT TRBV, TRBD and TRBJ reference segments. Only V-J combinations with frequency above 0.0001, covering 98% to 99.2% of repertoires, were analysed. The TCS score was defined as F50 (clonal expansion) divided by E x V (chaos), with BLOSUM62-based TCRdist calculated between CDR3 peptides within each V-J. Welch's t-statistics and random forest reduced 514 V-J features to about 13, which were used in a naive Bayes classifier (R e1071). The public reads were reprocessed in TCRdb via fastp at Q25 and MiXCR, keeping in-frame beta chains. All rows with the same CDR3 protein become a single entry with the most common DNA and genes. TCRdb, rather than the study authors, made the V and J calls. The sample yields 300,000 to 400,000 distinct CDR3 sequences; around 20% were counted once. The ten largest clones add up to about 50% of the sample.

The sample was blood. The sequence joins TRBV3-1 to TRBJ2-7, with the D call tentatively TRBD1 or TRBD2, each fitting 5 bases. The receptor was derived from a woman aged 45-60 years with Graves' hyperthyroidism. Read as DNA, the sequence is TGTGCCAGCAGCCAACTGGGGACCACTTGCGAGCAGTACTTC. Translated, it gives CASSQLGTTCEQYF.